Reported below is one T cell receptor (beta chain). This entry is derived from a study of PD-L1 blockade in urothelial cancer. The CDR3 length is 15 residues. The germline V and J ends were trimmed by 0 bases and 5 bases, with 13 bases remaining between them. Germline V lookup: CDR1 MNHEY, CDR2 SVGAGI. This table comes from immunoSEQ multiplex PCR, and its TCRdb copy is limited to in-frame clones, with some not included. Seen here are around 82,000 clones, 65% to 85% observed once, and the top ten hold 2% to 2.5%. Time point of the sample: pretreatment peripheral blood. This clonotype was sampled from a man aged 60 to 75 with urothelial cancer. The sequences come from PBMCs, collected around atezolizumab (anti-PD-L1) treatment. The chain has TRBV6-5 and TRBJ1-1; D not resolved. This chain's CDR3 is CASSYSKRGRTEAFF. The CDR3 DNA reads TGTGCCAGCAGTTACTCGAAGCGGGGTAGGACTGAAGCTTTCTTT.